This T cell receptor beta chain was sequenced in a study of tumor and adjacent non-tumor tissue in lung cancer listed by TCRdb under 2018. At the level of the whole study: By cancer type, the cohort comprised eleven to twelve adenocarcinoma patients, 2 squamous cell carcinoma patients and 1 small cell lung cancer patient. Among the roughly 15 patients, ages ranged from roughly 31 to 76 years, 10 were men and 5 were women, and disease was TNM stage I to III. A total of some 130 million productive TCRbeta reads were generated by sequencing, corresponding to an average of roughly 4 million reads per sample. Using bulk TCRbeta repertoires from under 18 lung cancer patients, the study set lung tumor tissue side by side with matched distant non-tumor lung tissue. TCRbeta CDR3 sequencing was performed on a few dozen paired specimens, with one tumor sample and one normal lung sample collected per patient. The paper as a whole reports these results and caveats: Only roughly 16 patients were included in the cohort, and the need for larger samples and more detailed clinical data was noted by the authors. Peripheral blood was not sequenced, so blood TCRbeta repertoires were not examined in the lung cancer patients of the study. Significantly higher TCR diversity was found in younger patients, and higher tumor TCR diversity was associated with shorter overall and disease-free survival. The top 100 clones made up a significantly larger cumulative share of the repertoire in normal lung than in tumor tissue. Tumor tissue showed significantly higher TCR diversity (inverse Simpson) than normal lung tissue, at around 450 vs 150 (P = 0.0075, Mann-Whitney U test). The methods do not name the sequencing platform or mention unique molecular identifiers.

RNA was isolated from bulk unsorted tissue, and RNA quality was assessed with a NanoDrop ND-1000 and an Agilent 2100. Donors were newly diagnosed lung cancer patients admitted for thoracic surgery in China between August and November 2014, without prior chemotherapy. Patients who had received previous radiotherapy or chemotherapy, or who had another concurrent cancer, were excluded from the study. Surgical tissue pieces of about 1-2.3 cm3 were preserved in RNAlater solution and were kept at -80 degrees C until use. Libraries were prepared through multiplex PCR. Sequenced using an Illumina HiSeq 2500. TCRbeta libraries were constructed through three rounds of nested PCR with primers (Table S4) according to protocols adapted from ARM-PCR. PCR products of 200-500 bp were gel-excised and purified with the QIAquick gel extraction kit before sequencing. From the authors' description of their analysis: Trimmomatic was used to clean the reads, FLASH merged the cleaned reads into complete CDR3 sequences, and MiTCR assigned the sequences to V(D)J germline segments. VDJtools was used to compute clonal diversity as the inverse Simpson's index. A read counted as productive if the sequence was in-frame and lacked a premature stop codon. TCRdb passed the public sequencing reads through fastp at Q25 and MiXCR, retaining productive beta sequences. Each entry merges the rows of one CDR3 protein and shows their most common DNA and genes. It is TCRdb's table, rather than the study itself, that gives the V and J calls and clone size. Here the sample has some 200,000 distinct CDR3 sequences; 60% to 85% occur a single time. Almost 25% of the sample rests with the top ten.

This clonotype was counted only a few times. The antigen it recognizes is unknown. Per-base qualities were not stored, and no clone one base away is much larger. The sample was lung tumor tissue. The sequence was obtained from a man aged 55 to 69 with non-small cell lung cancer.

The sequenced DNA: TGTGCCTGGAGCGATAGGGGGGGGCAAGAGACCCAGTACTTC. Its protein is CAWSDRGGQETQYF. The rearrangement joined TRBV30 to TRBJ2-5; the D gene is perhaps TRBD2, on 7 matching bases. V is pared back by 3 bases and J by 2 bases, with 13 bases lying between the germline termini. For CDR1 and CDR2, the germline V gene (reference sequence) lists GTSNPN and SVGIG. From its cysteine to its phenylalanine, the CDR3 spans 14 amino acids. Just CDR3 DNA is preserved here, 42 bases in frame from base 1.